A selection of T cell receptor beta chains follows, all from one sample in a study of blood T cell repertoires in COVID-19. Clones were read by immunoSEQ multiplex PCR, and TCRdb kept only the in-frame ones, dropping some. The data contain a few hundred thousand clones, 87% of them singletons. Material: PBMCs or T cells enriched from blood (not recorded which). These receptors all come from a woman aged 45-65 years who had recovered from COVID-19. The CDR3 runs from the conserved cysteine through the conserved F or W. Fields, in order: clone size, V gene, D gene, J gene, CDR3 DNA, CDR3 protein. The D gene is left open where the match is weak. Not all rows give a size; the values are once, few, many and, for expanded clones, a class.

>once|TRBV3-1/TRBV3-2|TRBD2|TRBJ2-1
TGTGCCAGCAGCCCAGCGGCGGGAGGCCTCTACAATGAGCAGTTCTTC
CASSPAAGGLYNEQFF
>.|TRBV6-1|.|TRBJ1-6
TGTGCCAGCAGTGAAGCATGGCCCGGGGTCCACTTT
CASSEAWPGVHF
>.|TRBV3-1/TRBV3-2|.|TRBJ1-3
TGTGCCAGCAGCCGGACAGCCTCTGGAAACACCATATATTTT
CASSRTASGNTIYF
>.|TRBV9|.|TRBJ1-1
TGTGCCAGCAGCTTGACAGGCGCCACTGAAGCTTTCTTT
CASSLTGATEAFF
>.|TRBV6-5|.|TRBJ1-2
TGTGCCAGCAGCGTGTCAGGATACTATGGCTACACCTTC
CASSVSGYYGYTF
>.|TRBV5-1|TRBD1|TRBJ2-2
TGCGCCAGCAGACAGGGGAGCCCGGGCGGGGAGCTGTTTTTT
CASRQGSPGGELFF
>.|TRBV19|.|TRBJ2-1
TGTGCCAGTAGTTCTGGGACAGAGCAGTTCTTC
CASSSGTEQFF
>.|TRBV7-2|TRBD2|TRBJ2-1
TGTGCCAGCAGCTTCTTCACTAGCGGGGGGGGAAATGAGCAGTTCTTC
CASSFFTSGGGNEQFF
>.|TRBV10-3|TRBD1|TRBJ1-1
TGTGCCATCAGTGAGTCCTTGGCAGGGGGCACTGAAGCTTTCTTT
CAISESLAGGTEAFF
>.|TRBV2|TRBD1|TRBJ1-2
TGTGCCAGCACTGGGGACAGTCGCGGCTACACCTTC
CASTGDSRGYTF
>.|TRBV7-9|TRBD1|TRBJ2-7
TGTGCCAGCAGCCACGGACAGGGCCCCTACGAGCAGTACTTC
CASSHGQGPYEQYF
>.|TRBV4-2|TRBD1|TRBJ1-3
TGTGCCAGCAGCCAAGAGGGGACAGGTCGTAGCTCTGGAAACACCATATATTTT
CASSQEGTGRSSGNTIYF
>.|TRBV15|.|TRBJ2-4
TGTGCCACCAGTCCCGGTAACGGTGCGGTCAAAAACATTCAGTACTTC
CATSPGNGAVKNIQYF
>.|TRBV7-9|TRBD2|TRBJ2-1
TGTGCCAGCAGCCAAAGCGTGGGGGGAGGGCATGAGCAGTTCTTC
CASSQSVGGGHEQFF
>.|TRBV4-3|.|TRBJ1-2
TGCGCCAGCAGCCCATCGTCGGTAGGGGGCTATGGCTACACCTTC
CASSPSSVGGYGYTF
>.|TRBV5-1|.|TRBJ1-5
TGCGCCAGCAGTCCCTCCGCAGGGAACAATCAGCCCCAGCATTTT
CASSPSAGNNQPQHF
>.|TRBV3-1/TRBV3-2|.|TRBJ1-1
TGTGCCAGCAGCCAAGCCAGGGTAGTCCTTCCGAACACTGAAGCTTTCTTT
CASSQARVVLPNTEAFF
>.|TRBV7-2|.|TRBJ1-2
TGTGCCAGCAGCTCCGTGACAGATTCCTACTATGGCTACACCTTC
CASSSVTDSYYGYTF
>.|TRBV2|.|TRBJ1-5
TGTGCCAGCAGTGTAGGGGGGGCGGGTCAGCCCCAGCATTTT
CASSVGGAGQPQHF
>.|TRBV2|TRBD1|TRBJ1-6
TGTGCCAGCAGTGAGGACAGGGGCTATAATTCACCCCTCCACTTT
CASSEDRGYNSPLHF
>.|TRBV19|.|TRBJ1-4
TGTGCCAGTAGTATGACAGCTAATGAAAAACTGTTTTTT
CASSMTANEKLFF
>.|TRBV19|TRBD2|TRBJ2-5
TGTGCCAGTAGTATAGGCGGACTAGCGGGGGTGGAGACCCAGTACTTC
CASSIGGLAGVETQYF
>.|TRBV5-1|TRBD1|TRBJ1-2
TGCGCCAGCAGCTTGGGAGACAGGGGGCATGGCTACACCTTC
CASSLGDRGHGYTF
>.|TRBV2|.|TRBJ2-2
TGTGCCAGCACCGCCATAACTTACACCGGGGAGCTGTTTTTT
CASTAITYTGELFF
>.|TRBV5-1|.|TRBJ1-1
TGCGCCAGCAGCCTGACAGTGAACACTGAAGCTTTCTTT
CASSLTVNTEAFF
>.|TRBV13|TRBD2|TRBJ2-1
TGTGCCAGCAGCTTAATTGTGGGTGCGGGGGGGCCGAGGCGAGGTGAGCAGTTCTTC
CASSLIVGAGGPRRGEQFF
>.|TRBV6-5|.|TRBJ1-1
TGTGCCAGCAGCGAGGATGACAGAAGGTACACTGAAGCTTTCTTT
CASSEDDRRYTEAFF
>.|TRBV30|TRBD1|TRBJ1-2
TGTGCCTGGAGTCCCCCCGGGACAGCTAACTATGGCTACACCTTC
CAWSPPGTANYGYTF
>once|TRBV30|.|TRBJ1-6
TGTGCCTGGAGTGTATTAGGTGGGGGACACCCCCCACCCCTCCACTTT
CAWSVLGGGHPPPLHF
>few|TRBV7-2|.|TRBJ2-5
TGTGCCAGCAGCTTATCAGGCATACGAGAGACCCAGTACTTC
CASSLSGIRETQYF
>.|TRBV29-1|TRBD2|TRBJ2-1
TGCAGCGTTGCTCTGATGGCTAGCGGGTACAATGAGCAGTTCTTC
CSVALMASGYNEQFF
>.|TRBV5-1|TRBD1|TRBJ1-1
TGCGCCAGCAGAGATGACAGGGGCTTGAACACTGAAGCTTTCTTT
CASRDDRGLNTEAFF
>.|TRBV28|TRBD1|TRBJ1-5
TGTGCCAGCAGTTCCCCCGGGACAGGGAATCAGCCCCAGCATTTT
CASSSPGTGNQPQHF
>.|TRBV29-1|.|TRBJ1-1
TGCAGCGTTGAGCCCCCCGTATTCGGTACGGTAAACACTGAAGCTTTCTTT
CSVEPPVFGTVNTEAFF
>.|TRBV29-1|TRBD1|TRBJ1-2
TGCAGCGTTGAAGGCACAGGGGGGAGGGGAGGCTACACCTTC
CSVEGTGGRGGYTF
>.|TRBV15|.|TRBJ1-6
TGTGCCACCGGCCCCTCCTATAATTCACCCCTCCACTTT
CATGPSYNSPLHF
>.|TRBV4-3|.|TRBJ1-6
TGCGCCAGCAGCCAGGATAACGCAGGCAGGTCACCCCTCCACTTT
CASSQDNAGRSPLHF
>.|TRBV3-1/TRBV3-2|TRBD1|TRBJ1-4
TGTGCCAGCAGCCTAGGGACAGGGGTTGAAAAACTGTTTTTT
CASSLGTGVEKLFF
>few|TRBV3-1/TRBV3-2|.|TRBJ2-2
TGTGCCAGCAGCCGCCCGGGGGCCGGGGAGCTGTTTTTT
CASSRPGAGELFF
>.|TRBV9|.|TRBJ1-4
TGTGCCAGCAGCGACGACAAGGTGTTCGAAAAACTGTTTTTT
CASSDDKVFEKLFF
>.|TRBV19|TRBD1|TRBJ1-2
TGTGCCAGTATCCCATTCCCGGGACAGGTCCTAAGCTATGGCTACACCTTC
CASIPFPGQVLSYGYTF
>.|TRBV28|.|TRBJ2-7
TGTGCCAGCAACCAGGGGTTCTCGCAGTACTTC
CASNQGFSQYF
>few|TRBV5-1|.|TRBJ1-4
TGCGCCAGCTGTCCTGGCGGGTCAGTGGGTATGGAAAAACTGTTTTTT
CASCPGGSVGMEKLFF
>.|TRBV4-3|.|TRBJ1-2
TGCGCCAGCAGCCAAGAGCGGACTAACTATGGCTACACCTTC
CASSQERTNYGYTF
>.|TRBV27|.|TRBJ1-4
TGTGCCAGCAGTTTAAACCGGGAGTCCCGAAATTTT
CASSLNRESRNF
>.|TRBV7-2|TRBD1|TRBJ2-3
TGTGCCAGCAGCCGGGACAGGGGCACAGATACGCAGTATTTT
CASSRDRGTDTQYF
>few|TRBV7-9|.|TRBJ1-6
TGTGCCAGCAGCTTTGGGGACAACTATAATTCACCCCTCCACTTT
CASSFGDNYNSPLHF
>.|TRBV2|.|TRBJ2-7
TGTGCCACCACGTTTCTGACTGCCGAGCAGTACTTC
CATTFLTAEQYF
>once|TRBV9|.|TRBJ2-7
TGTGCCAGCAGCCCCTTGGACATATCCTACGAGCAGTACTTC
CASSPLDISYEQYF
>.|TRBV5-4|TRBD2|TRBJ2-3
TGTGCCAGCAGCTTTAGGACTAGCGGGGCTGGAACAGATACGCAGTATTTT
CASSFRTSGAGTDTQYF